This T cell receptor beta chain was captured in a study of shared clonotypes between healthy human individuals. Study-level points and caveats: Few donors limited the genetic and exposure-history diversity represented.

The germline CDR1 and CDR2 sequences are MNHNS and SASEGT. V was clipped by 6 bases and J by 5 bases; unmatched bases: 1. CDR3 size: 11 residues. About this clone: Its target is not known.

The study ran the assay at deep level. Several immunoSEQ 96-well plates shared each subset's DNA, each plate a replicate. Sorted-subset replicate PCR reactions were performed with about 200 ng DNA, corresponding to roughly 31,000 T cell genomes. TCRdb's table, derived via immunoSEQ multiplex PCR, lists solely in-frame clones and lacks some. Of about 820,000 clones listed, 85% to 95% are singletons. Terminally differentiated effector memory CD45RA+ cells were excluded by CCR7 positive selection of CD45RO-negative cells. This clonotype was sampled from a man aged 25-40 years in good health. The V and J genes are TRBV6-1 and TRBJ2-7; TRBD2 aligns across 7 bases. Sequenced input: naive CD8+ T cells sorted from blood. In nucleotides, the CDR3 is TGTGCCAGCAGGCTAGCGGACGAGCAGTACTTC. Protein sequence: CASRLADEQYF.